This is a list of T cell receptor beta chains from one sample in a study of T cells in tumors after PD-1 blockade. The assay was immunoSEQ multiplex PCR, and TCRdb's table has in-frame clones only and misses some. The sample carries tens of thousands of clones, roughly 70% recorded once. Specimen: PBMCs, collected after anti-PD-1 treatment. These receptors originate from a human donor with basal cell carcinoma. Both conserved end residues are part of each CDR3. The order of the fields is clone size, CDR3 length, V gene, D gene, J gene, CDR3 DNA, CDR3 protein. The D gene is left open where the match is weak. The listing skips clone size in some rows; elsewhere it reads once, few, many or a size class.

NA	15	TRBV2	TRBD1	TRBJ1-5	TGTGCCAGCAGTCCGGGACAGGTGGTTGAGGAGCCCCAGCATTTT	CASSPGQVVEEPQHF
NA	15	TRBV7-8	NA	TRBJ2-3	TGTGCCAGCAGCGAAGACGGAGAAAGCACAGATACGCAGTATTTT	CASSEDGESTDTQYF
few	12	TRBV28	NA	TRBJ2-3	TGTGCCAGCAGCTCTAACTCCCGTACGCAGTATTTT	CASSSNSRTQYF
NA	15	TRBV7-9	NA	TRBJ1-1	TGTGCCAGCAGCTTAGTGGGCGGGGGAAACACTGAAGCTTTCTTT	CASSLVGGGNTEAFF
few	15	TRBV25-1	TRBD1	TRBJ1-1	TGTGCCAGCAGTGAAGGGGACAGGCTGAACACTGAAGCTTTCTTT	CASSEGDRLNTEAFF
few	16	TRBV3-1/TRBV3-2	TRBD1	TRBJ2-6	TGTGCCAGCAGCCCCGAGGGGGCTAGAGGGGCCAACGTCCTGACTTTC	CASSPEGARGANVLTF
once	17	TRBV13	TRBD1	TRBJ1-6	TGTGCCAGCAGTCCCCGGGCCCGACAGGGGGGAAATTCACCCCTCCACTTT	CASSPRARQGGNSPLHF
NA	13	TRBV9	NA	TRBJ2-2	TGTGCCAGCAGCGTAGCTCTCACCGGGGAGCTGTTTTTT	CASSVALTGELFF
NA	11	TRBV3-1/TRBV3-2	NA	TRBJ2-5	TGTGCCAGCGGCCACCAAGAGACCCAGTACTTC	CASGHQETQYF
NA	13	TRBV7-2	NA	TRBJ1-5	TGTGCCAGCAGCTTCTCGACCAATCAGCCCCAGCATTTT	CASSFSTNQPQHF
few	15	TRBV3-1/TRBV3-2	TRBD1	TRBJ1-6	TGTGCCAGCAGCCAACGAATAGGGGGCGATTCACCCCTCCACTTT	CASSQRIGGDSPLHF
NA	16	TRBV5-4	TRBD2	TRBJ2-1	TGTGCCAGCAGCAGCTCACTTGGCGGGGGGATGGGTGAGCAGTTCTTC	CASSSSLGGGMGEQFF
NA	14	TRBV28	NA	TRBJ1-4	TGTGCCAGCAGTTTAGACCAGGCGAGTGAAAAACTGTTTTTT	CASSLDQASEKLFF
NA	14	TRBV30	TRBD1	TRBJ2-2	TGTGCCTGGACGCCAGGGGACAGCACCGGGGAGCTGTTTTTT	CAWTPGDSTGELFF
few	13	TRBV6-4	NA	TRBJ2-1	TGTGCCAGCAGTGACTCGGCTCAAAATGAGCAGTTCTTC	CASSDSAQNEQFF
NA	14	TRBV7-9	TRBD2	TRBJ2-5	TGTGCCAGCAGGACTAGCGGGGGGCAAGAGACCCAGTACTTC	CASRTSGGQETQYF